These 32 T cell receptor beta chains were all obtained from the same sample, sequenced in a study of identical twins. MiXCR, applied by TCRdb to the 5' RACE reads, yields one record per CDR3 protein. The data hold 700,000 or so distinct CDR3 sequences, with approximately 22% observed a single time. This same sample was also taken into another study, of T cells expressing NK-cell markers.

Material for sequencing was PBMCs. These receptor sequences come from a woman under 30 in good health.

In this sample, this clonotype turned up a few times. The chain joins TRBV20-1 to TRBJ1-3; a possible D gene is TRBD1 (5 bases). The germline V gene has CDR1 DFQATT and CDR2 SNEGSKA (reference sequence). V was cut by 4 bases and J by 0 bases, with 10 bases left in between. The CDR3 contains 14 residues. The CDR3 reads CSANTGVSGNTIYF. CDR3 nucleotide sequence: TGCAGTGCTAATACAGGCGTCTCTGGAAACACCATATATTTT.

This rearrangement joins TRBV7-2 to TRBJ2-2, with 10 bases matching TRBD1. Germline V gene data show CDR1 as SGHTA and CDR2 as FQGNSA. This CDR3 spans 16 amino acids. With V trimmed by 5 bases and J by 4 bases, 7 bases remained unmatched. DNA of the CDR3: TGTGCCAGCAGCCCCAGACAGGGGGCAGGCACCGGGGAGCTGTTTTTT. It codes for CASSPRQGAGTGELFF.

The genes are TRBV20-1 and TRBJ1-1; D is perhaps TRBD1 (5 bases). The CDR3 runs to 14 residues. Per germline, CDR1 DFQATT and CDR2 SNEGSKA (reference sequence). V was shortened by 5 bases and J by 4 bases, with 17 bases between the two germline ends. In nucleotides, the CDR3 is TGCAGTGCTCCCGTCGGAGGGGTGAGCACTGAAGCTTTCTTT. The encoded protein is CSAPVGGVSTEAFF.

In this sample, this clonotype turned up a few times. V gene TRBV29-1 combines with J gene TRBJ2-3; 7 bases match TRBD1. The J segment lost 5 bases and the V segment lost 1 base, leaving 9 bases of the junction unmatched. This CDR3 region has 15 residues. The germline V gene encodes CDR1 SQVTM and CDR2 ANQGSEA. As DNA, the CDR3 is TGCAGCGTTGAAGCGGCCACAGGGGAAAGAGATACGCAGTATTTT. As protein: CSVEAATGERDTQYF.

The chain uses TRBV28 and TRBJ2-1, with a tentative D call TRBD2 (5 bases). Germline lookup yields CDR1 MDHEN and CDR2 SYDVKM. The CDR3 is 14 residues long. V gave up 10 bases and J gave up 0 bases, with 13 bases separating them. For the CDR3, the DNA is TGTGCCAAAGAGCGGAGGAGCTCCTACAATGAGCAGTTCTTC. Protein sequence: CAKERRSSYNEQFF.

This clonotype was recorded a few times. V gene TRBV25-1 combines with J gene TRBJ2-6; D ambiguous. From germline, CDR1 is MGHDK and CDR2 SYGVNS. This CDR3 region has 15 residues. V was clipped by 4 bases and J by 4 bases, with 11 bases between them. In nucleotides, the CDR3 is TGTGCCAGCAGTGCACCCCTTATCGGGGCCAACGTCCTGACTTTC. It is translated as CASSAPLIGANVLTF.

Many counts were recorded for this clonotype. The V call is TRBV29-1, the J call TRBJ2-3, with 10 bases matching TRBD2. V shed 4 bases, J shed 10 bases, and the junction held 11 bases outside the gene matches. Germline V gene sequence: CDR1 SQVTM, CDR2 ANQGSEA. The CDR3 length is 14 residues. CDR3: CSVVGSSGRSAQYF. DNA for the CDR3: TGCAGCGTTGTAGGGAGTAGCGGGAGGAGTGCGCAGTATTTT.

This clonotype was seen a handful of times. The chain links TRBV5-6 to TRBJ2-1; 9 nucleotides agree with TRBD2. Germline values: CDR1 SGHDT, CDR2 YYEEEE. CDR3 length: 16 amino acids. V dropped 4 bases and J dropped 2; count of bases not matched to a gene: 7. CDR3 coding DNA: TGTGCCAGCAGCCGGACTAGCGCGGTCCCCTACAATGAGCAGTTCTTC. Protein: CASSRTSAVPYNEQFF.

The chain carries TRBV10-3 and TRBJ2-7; 7 positions match TRBD2. The V gene's germline CDR1 is ENHRY and CDR2 SYGVKD. There are 12 residues in the CDR3. The V segment lost 11 bases and the J segment 4 bases; nucleotides outside the gene matches: 8. CDR3 in amino acids: CAVGQGGYEQYF. CDR3 sequence (DNA): TGTGCCGTCGGCCAGGGAGGGTACGAGCAGTACTTC.

This clonotype has more than one count but fewer than ten. The chain recombines TRBV20-1 with TRBJ2-7; the D gene is possibly TRBD2 (7 bases). Germline assignment: CDR1 DFQATT and CDR2 SNEGSKA (reference sequence). CDR3 length: 15 amino acids. V was cut by 0 bases and J by 5 bases, with 17 bases left in between. In DNA, the CDR3 is TGCAGTGCTAGAGATGGGGGGGGCTTAATTGACGAGCAGTACTTC. Its protein product is CSARDGGGLIDEQYF.

The rearrangement uses TRBV28 and TRBJ2-5, with D uncertain. This CDR3 region has 14 residues. Germline V CDR1 and CDR2: MDHEN, SYDVKM. Trimming shortened V by 7 bases and J by 3 bases, and 15 bases separated the two germline ends. CDR3 in DNA: TGTGCCAGCACCCCCGGCCCCTTAGAAGAGACCCAGTACTTC. Its protein is CASTPGPLEETQYF. Supplemented by reference TRBV28 and TRBJ2-5, the full variable domain reads DVKVTQSSRYLVKRTGEKVFLECVQDMDHENMFWYRQDPGLGLRLIYFSYDVKMKEKGDIPEGYSVSREKKERFSLILESASTNQTSMYLCASTPGPLEETQYFGPGTRLLVL.

This clonotype was seen more than once but under ten times. The chain is built from TRBV29-1 and TRBJ1-1; 7 nucleotides align to TRBD1. Germline-derived CDR1 and CDR2 are SQVTM and ANQGSEA. Trimming took 3 bases from V and 6 from J; bases not matched to a gene: 10. The CDR3 has 14 residues. CDR3 bases: TGCAGCGTTGAGGGACAGATTTTTAACGCTGAAGCTTTCTTT. Its translation: CSVEGQIFNAEAFF. Full variable domain (missing parts from reference TRBV29-1 and TRBJ1-1): SAVISQKPSRDICQRGTSLTIQCQVDSQVTMMFWYRQQPGQSLTLIATANQGSEATYESGFVIDKFPISRPNLTFSTLTVSNMSPEDSSIYLCSVEGQIFNAEAFFGQGTRLTVV.

Only a few counts were recorded for this clonotype. V usage is TRBV5-1 and J usage is TRBJ2-2, with no clear D. Germline V gene sequence: CDR1 SGHRS, CDR2 YFSETQ. CDR3 length: 15 amino acids. V gave up 0 bases and J gave up 3 bases, with 9 bases separating them. DNA of the CDR3: TGCGCCAGCAGCTTGGTGGGCGCGGACACCGGGGAGCTGTTTTTT. As protein: CASSLVGADTGELFF.

This clonotype came up many times. The V call is TRBV6-5, the J call TRBJ1-2; D is unclear. CDR1 MNHEY and CDR2 SVGAGI come from the germline V gene. Trimming shortened V by 3 bases and J by 5 bases, and 13 bases separated the two germline ends. This CDR3 has 14 amino acids. In DNA form, the CDR3 reads TGTGCCAGCAGTTATCGGTCGACGGCGTATGGCTACACCTTC. Translation: CASSYRSTAYGYTF.

On this clonotype itself: This likely reflects a read error, since a far larger clone is one base away. This chain links TRBV5-1 with TRBJ2-1; D is unclear. CDR1 is SGHRS and CDR2 is YFSETQ in the germline V gene. V was shortened by 4 bases and J by 6 bases, with 5 bases between the two germline ends. This CDR3 comprises 11 residues. The CDR3 protein is CASSMLNEQFF. Here the CDR3 DNA reads TGCGCCAGCAGCATGCTCAATGAGCAGTTCTTC.

Only a few counts were recorded for this clonotype. The chain links TRBV3-1 to TRBJ2-3; 9 positions match TRBD2. CDR3 length equals 18 residues. The trim removed 1 base at V and 1 base at J, leaving 9 bases unmatched. Per the germline V gene, CDR1 is LGHDT and CDR2 is YNNKEL (reference sequence). This CDR3 reads CASSQVAGTSGRTDTQYF. CDR3 nucleotides: TGTGCCAGCAGCCAAGTAGCCGGCACTAGCGGGCGCACAGATACGCAGTATTTT.

The table lists this clonotype with a few counts. The chain joins TRBV7-2 to TRBJ2-5; 11 positions match TRBD2. CDR1 is SGHTA and CDR2 is FQGNSA in the germline V gene. The CDR3 loop spans 17 amino acids. V shed 5 bases, J shed 2 bases, and the junction held 10 bases outside the gene matches. CDR3 region: CASSPRVRLAGQETQYF. The CDR3 nucleotides are TGTGCCAGCAGCCCCCGGGTACGACTAGCGGGGCAAGAGACCCAGTACTTC.

Only a few counts were recorded for this clonotype. This chain uses TRBV29-1 with TRBJ2-7; 7 bases are a match to TRBD1. CDR3 length: 14 residues. Trimming at V came to 2 bases and at J to 5 bases, leaving 9 bases not matched to a gene. The germline gives CDR1 SQVTM, CDR2 ANQGSEA. The CDR3 coding sequence is TGCAGCGTTGAAATACAGGGGATCGGCCACGAGCAGTACTTC. It codes for CSVEIQGIGHEQYF.

The genes are TRBV6-5 and TRBJ2-2; 9 positions agree with TRBD1. The CDR3 extends over 15 amino acids. V gave up 4 bases and J gave up 4 bases; unmatched junction bases: 4. Germline CDR1 MNHEY, CDR2 SVGAGI. In DNA form, the CDR3 reads TGTGCCAGCAGTTGGGACAGGGTCAGCACCGGGGAGCTGTTTTTT. This gives the protein CASSWDRVSTGELFF.

Here the CDR3 DNA reads TGTGCCAGCAGACCAATAGCGGGAGTCTCCTACAATGAGCAGTTCTTC. Its protein is CASRPIAGVSYNEQFF. J is TRBJ2-1 and V is TRBV7-6; 9 positions match TRBD2. The V gene end was trimmed by 6 bases and the J gene end by 0 bases; junction bases not matched to a gene: 6. Germline V lookup: CDR1 SGHVS, CDR2 FNYEAQ. There are 16 residues in the CDR3.

This clonotype was detected a few times. The V call is TRBV7-2, the J call TRBJ1-5, with no clear D. Trimming took off 0 bases at V and 9 bases at J, with 9 bases between the two ends. Germline V gives CDR1 SGHTA, CDR2 FQGNSA. The CDR3 runs 13 residues. Written as DNA, the CDR3 is TGTGCCAGCAGCTTAGCGCCCGGGTGGCCCCAGCATTTT. It encodes CASSLAPGWPQHF.

In its sample, this clonotype was seen many times. This chain links TRBV20-1 with TRBJ2-7; tentatively, D is TRBD1 (6 bases). V was trimmed by 6 bases and J by 2 bases, leaving 14 bases between them. Germline loops: CDR1 DFQATT, CDR2 SNEGSKA (reference sequence). The CDR3 length is 13 residues. In nucleotides, the CDR3 is TGCAGTGCCCAGCCAGGGGTGGCCTACGAGCAGTACTTC. Translation gives CSAQPGVAYEQYF.

In its sample, this clonotype was seen a few times. The chain has TRBV9 and TRBJ2-1; maybe TRBD2 (7 bases). The CDR3 extends over 16 amino acids. V lost 2 bases and J 0 bases, leaving 12 bases between the germline ends. Germline-derived CDR1 and CDR2 are SGDLS and YYNGEE. CDR3 protein: CASSVGGHGSYNEQFF. CDR3 bases: TGTGCCAGCAGCGTCGGGGGGCACGGCTCCTACAATGAGCAGTTCTTC. The variable domain in full, with the rest retrieved from reference TRBV9 and TRBJ2-1, is DSGVTQTPKHLITATGQRVTLRCSPRSGDLSVYWYQQSLDQGLQFLIQYYNGEERAKGNILERFSAQQFPDLHSELNLSSLELGDSALYFCASSVGGHGSYNEQFFGPGTRLTVL.

The chain has TRBV5-1 and TRBJ2-4; possibly TRBD1 or TRBD2 for D (5 bases each). Trimming removed 4 bases at V and 7 bases at J, with 9 bases between. CDR3 length equals 12 residues. Germline V CDR1 and CDR2: SGHRS, YFSETQ. This chain's CDR3 is CASSGTGNIQYF. CDR3 coding DNA: TGCGCCAGCAGCGGGACGGGCAACATTCAGTACTTC.

This clonotype was observed a few times. The chain employs TRBV20-1 and TRBJ2-5, with 11 bases that match TRBD2. CDR1 and CDR2 from the germline V gene are DFQATT and SNEGSKA (reference sequence). V shed 4 bases, J shed 4 bases, and the junction held 5 bases outside the gene matches. This CDR3 has 14 residues. The CDR3 DNA is TGCAGTGCTAATAGCGGGGGGGGAATAGAGACCCAGTACTTC. Translation: CSANSGGGIETQYF.

V and J are TRBV20-1 and TRBJ1-2, with D possibly matching TRBD1 (5 bases). The CDR3 runs 11 residues. Trimming pared 6 bases from V and 5 bases from J, leaving 10 bases between. Germline loops: CDR1 DFQATT, CDR2 SNEGSKA (reference sequence). CDR3 bases: TGCAGTGCCAGGCCAGGGTATGGCTACACCTTC. Translation gives CSARPGYGYTF.

This clonotype was detected many times. The chain couples TRBV12-3 or TRBV12-4 to TRBJ2-2, with 8 bases that match TRBD2. Trimming removed 5 bases from V and 7 bases from J; junction bases left unmatched: 9. The CDR3 has 15 amino acids. For the CDR3, the DNA is TGTGCCAGCAGTCCGGGCGGGGGGCTCAACGGGGAGCTGTTTTTT. Protein product: CASSPGGGLNGELFF.

The chain has TRBV6-2 or TRBV6-3 and TRBJ2-1, with 12 bases fitting TRBD2. The CDR3 has 16 amino acids. Unmatched junction bases numbered 9, after V lost 4 bases and J lost 8 bases. The germline gives CDR1 MNHEY, CDR2 SVGEGT. The CDR3 here is CASSSGTSGPRDEQFF. CDR3 coding DNA: TGTGCCAGCAGTTCCGGGACTAGCGGGCCTCGTGATGAGCAGTTCTTC.

The sample holds a few counts of this clonotype. The chain employs TRBV3-1 and TRBJ2-1; D uncertain. The V gene's germline CDR1 is LGHDT and CDR2 YNNKEL (reference sequence). This CDR3 region has 13 residues. Trimming left V 0 bases short and J 5 bases short, with 5 bases between. CDR3 sequence reads: CASSQEPHNEQFF. Written as DNA, the CDR3 is TGTGCCAGCAGCCAAGAGCCCCACAATGAGCAGTTCTTC.

The table lists this clonotype with many counts. V gene TRBV29-1 combines with J gene TRBJ2-3; TRBD2 matches at 9 bases. J was trimmed by 6 bases and V by 8 bases; bases with no gene match: 15. Germline loops: CDR1 SQVTM, CDR2 ANQGSEA. The CDR3 contains 15 residues. The CDR3 protein is CSFLGGGRAGDTQYF. For the CDR3, the DNA is TGCAGCTTTCTGGGAGGCGGGAGGGCCGGCGATACGCAGTATTTT.

The V and J genes are TRBV18 and TRBJ2-4, with D uncertain. V was pared by 5 bases and J by 0 bases, with 14 bases between. The CDR3 runs 16 residues. Germline CDR1 is KGHSH and CDR2 is LQKENI. CDR3: CASSSGQNLAKNIQYF. The CDR3 DNA reads TGTGCCAGCTCATCTGGCCAGAATCTAGCCAAAAACATTCAGTACTTC.

This clonotype was found a few times. The V and J genes are TRBV12-3 or TRBV12-4 and TRBJ2-1; 9 bases are a match to TRBD2. Losses at the gene ends were 2 bases for V and 4 bases for J; bases not matched to a gene: 9. This CDR3 has 17 residues. The CDR3 DNA sequence: TGTGCCAGCAGTTTACTAGGATGGACTAGCGTGTACAATGAGCAGTTCTTC. Translating gives CASSLLGWTSVYNEQFF.